The sequence of this T cell receptor beta chain was determined in a study of T-cell memory formation after mild COVID-19. This clonotype turned up a few times. V was shortened by 3 bases and J by 9 bases, with 12 bases between the two germline ends. This CDR3 contains 13 residues. One entry per CDR3 protein results from TCRdb running MiXCR on the 5' RACE reads. The sample has around 440,000 distinct CDR3 sequences; 18% are singletons. The sample consisted of PBMCs or a T cell subset sorted from them (not recorded which). This chain uses TRBV12-3 or TRBV12-4 with TRBJ1-5; D uncertain. The TCR comes from an adult woman who had mild COVID-19 (a few samples of this study predate the infection). Cell type and time point are not known. The CDR3 protein is CASSFGLKGPQHF. DNA for the CDR3: TGTGCCAGCAGTTTTGGCCTCAAGGGGCCCCAGCATTTT.